Sequencing of this T cell receptor beta chain was carried out in a study of spatial heterogeneity in lung cancer. For the study at large: Detected sequences consistently included more beta-chain ones than alpha-chain ones. Correlation of TCR transcript counts in tumor regions with a T cell module score from matched bulk RNA-seq was strong.

Time point given: sample taken at primary tumor resection. The donor population consisted of about 75 patients with untreated, early-stage non-small cell lung cancer. Sequencing of whole RNA from tumor, nontumor lung or frozen PBMC involved no sorting. Whole-study results and caveats: One measure, the expanded intratumoral alpha and beta TCR count, tracked tumor mutation counts.

At least ten counts were recorded for this clonotype. Antigen specificity is unknown. MiXCR, run by TCRdb on the 5' RACE reads, gives a single entry per CDR3 protein. The sample comprises some 7,000 distinct CDR3 sequences, more than 10% of which are singletons, and about 8.1% rests with the top ten. J was trimmed by 6 bases and V by 5 bases; bases with no gene match: 3. This CDR3 has 14 amino acids. Sequencing was performed on lung tumor tissue, taken at surgery. The chain links TRBV12-3 or TRBV12-4 to TRBJ1-6; 8 nucleotides align to TRBD1. This TCR derives from a male donor with early-stage non-small cell lung cancer. The DNA for the CDR3 is TGTGCCAGCAGTGCCGGACAGGGTAATTCACCCCTCCACTTT. Translation gives CASSAGQGNSPLHF.